The present T cell receptor beta chain was sequenced within a study of cytotoxic CD8 clonotypes in ibrutinib-treated CLL. Study-level background: The patients, roughly ten relapsed/refractory and 15 treatment-naive, included about 18 who were IGHV unmutated. Samples showed on average approximately 250,000 productive templates and roughly 90,000 productive rearrangements. Study observations and caveats: Samples from sustained-remission and progressing patients were taken at different times.

V lost 4 bases and J lost 3; bases outside the gene matches: 15. This CDR3 comprises 17 residues. Germline loops: CDR1 SGHDT, CDR2 YYEEEE. On this clone: The antigen is undetermined.

Profiled with immunoSEQ multiplex PCR; TCRdb holds only in-frame clones, not every one. The sample includes some 310,000 clones, around four fifths seen only once; the top ten take about 6.3%. Genomic DNA in a quantity of around 2 micrograms was derived from cryopreserved PBMCs for TCR beta libraries. The chain carries TRBV5-6 and TRBJ2-7; TRBD2 agrees at 8 bases. The sample here was PBMCs, taken before ibrutinib treatment. The clonotype was recovered from a human donor with chronic lymphocytic leukemia. The CDR3 DNA follows: TGTGCCAGCAGCCCGGATCCGGCTAGCGGGCGGTTCTACGAGCAGTACTTC. Amino acid sequence: CASSPDPASGRFYEQYF.